The TCR beta chain under discussion was sequenced for a study of blood T cell repertoires in COVID-19. Per the original data handling: Amplification of reference gene primers provided the estimated nucleated cell counts. Some clones are missing from TCRdb's copy, which holds only in-frame ones; the method was immunoSEQ multiplex PCR. V and J calls and clone size come straight from that table; D and trimming were deduced from the DNA. The repertoire has 200,000 to 300,000 clones, about 82% of them found once; the top ten carry roughly 1.9%. This receptor was taken from a woman aged 50 to 60 who had recovered from COVID-19. Specimen: PBMCs or T cells enriched from blood (not recorded which).

CDR3 DNA sequence: TGTGCCAGCAGCTTCCGTCGGGGGGGCACCACCGGGGAGCTGTTTTTT. As protein: CASSFRRGGTTGELFF. The rearrangement uses TRBV7-8 and TRBJ2-2; 8 bases match TRBD2. The CDR3 totals 16 residues. The V gene's germline CDR1 is SGHVS and CDR2 FQNEAQ. With V trimmed by 3 bases and J by 4 bases, 7 bases remained unmatched.